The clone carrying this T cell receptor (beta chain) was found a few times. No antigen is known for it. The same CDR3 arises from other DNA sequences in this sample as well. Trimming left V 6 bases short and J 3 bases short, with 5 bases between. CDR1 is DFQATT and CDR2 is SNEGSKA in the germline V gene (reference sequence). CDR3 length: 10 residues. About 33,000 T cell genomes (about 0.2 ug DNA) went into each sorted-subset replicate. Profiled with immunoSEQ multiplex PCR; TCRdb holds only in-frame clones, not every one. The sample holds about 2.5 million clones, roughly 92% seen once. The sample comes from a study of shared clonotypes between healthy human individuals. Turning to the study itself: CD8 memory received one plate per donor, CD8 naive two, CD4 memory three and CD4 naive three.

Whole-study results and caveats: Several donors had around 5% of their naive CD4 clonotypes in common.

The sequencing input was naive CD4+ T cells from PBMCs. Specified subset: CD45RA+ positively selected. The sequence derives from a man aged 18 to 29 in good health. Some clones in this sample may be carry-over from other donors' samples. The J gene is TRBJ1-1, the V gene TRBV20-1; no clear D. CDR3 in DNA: TGCAGTGCCAGTCACACTGAAGCTTTCTTT. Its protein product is CSASHTEAFF.